One T cell receptor beta chain is described in this entry. Its antigen is undetermined. The sample is drawn from a study of cytomegalovirus exposure and HLA in healthy donors. Trimming removed 5 bases from V and 2 bases from J; junction bases left unmatched: 9. The CDR3 has 15 amino acids. Germline-derived CDR1 and CDR2 are SGHRS and YFSETQ. Study-level findings and limits: In vitro testing confirmed a few CMV-associated chains as specific for CMV antigens. Later analysis identified several of the most significant clusters that appeared linked to common viral pathogens.

The PCR ran on 60 Vbeta and 13 Jbeta primers. Repertoires were generated with immunoSEQ multiplex PCR, while TCRdb's copy carries only in-frame clones and drops some. The sample lists around 130,000 clones; about 80% were seen once. V usage is TRBV5-1 and J usage is TRBJ1-1; 7 bases fit TRBD1. The receptor was isolated from a man aged 25-45 years in good health and CMV-seronegative. The specimen sequenced was PBMCs. In DNA form, the CDR3 reads TGCGCCAGCAGTATACAGGGGACTCCAAACACTGAAGCTTTCTTT. Translated, it gives CASSIQGTPNTEAFF.